This T cell receptor (beta chain) was identified in a study of post-analysis software for immune sequencing data. Study-wide context: The disease courses covered relapsing-remitting, secondary progressive and progressive-relapsing multiple sclerosis. Findings and caveats of the study: Compared with controls, patients showed significantly lower normalized Chao1 diversity. Several TRBV segments occurring more often in patients than controls included TRBV5-6, TRBV5-1 and TRBV20-1. With F measure, samples from one preparation batch clustered together strongly.

Trimming left V 5 bases short and J 5 bases short, with 12 bases between. The CDR3 has 13 amino acids. In this sample, this clonotype turned up many times. The antigen is unknown. Unique molecular identifiers had been added to the TCR beta cDNA libraries. Starting from around 0.96 to 9.9 million T cells, the study yielded roughly 0.5 million cDNA molecules. TCRdb itself ran the PCR reads through MiXCR, one entry per CDR3 protein. The sample has 600,000 to 750,000 distinct CDR3 sequences; roughly three fifths are singletons. The sequence came from a girl aged 2-10 years with multiple sclerosis. The chain has TRBV12-3 or TRBV12-4 and TRBJ2-5; D is unclear. The sequenced sample consisted of blood. The CDR3 DNA sequence: TGTGCCAGCAGTCCTCCGGGTAGGGAGACCCAGTACTTC. It specifies CASSPPGRETQYF.